This section outlines one TCR beta chain sequence together with its context. Its antigen remains unidentified. This specimen comes from a study of T-cell memory formation after mild COVID-19. About the research overall: The TCR clusters were mostly specific to one donor. Study results and limitations: Some responding clones appeared in pre-infection memory, suggesting cross-reactive memory joined. Contracting clones localized mainly to CM and EM when CD4+ and mainly to EMRA when CD8+.

Germline trimming cut 0 bases from V and 6 bases from J; bases unmatched to any gene: 10. In germline, CDR1 is KGHDR, CDR2 SFDVKD. The CDR3 sequence is 18 residues long. Constant-segment-primed 5'RACE gave TCR alpha and TCR beta cDNA libraries with sample barcodes and UMIs. TCRdb fed the 5' RACE reads into MiXCR, producing one record per CDR3 protein. The sample yields approximately 430,000 distinct CDR3 sequences, under 25% seen once. The J gene is TRBJ2-1, the V gene TRBV24-1, with TRBD2 matching over 10 bases. The sequenced sample was PBMCs or a T cell subset sorted from them (not recorded which). This TCR was recovered from an adult woman who had mild COVID-19 (a few samples of this study predate the infection). Cell type and time point are not known. The CDR3 nucleotides read TGTGCCACCAGTGATTTGACTAGCGGGAAGGAGATGCGCAATGAGCAGTTCTTC. Protein product: CATSDLTSGKEMRNEQFF.